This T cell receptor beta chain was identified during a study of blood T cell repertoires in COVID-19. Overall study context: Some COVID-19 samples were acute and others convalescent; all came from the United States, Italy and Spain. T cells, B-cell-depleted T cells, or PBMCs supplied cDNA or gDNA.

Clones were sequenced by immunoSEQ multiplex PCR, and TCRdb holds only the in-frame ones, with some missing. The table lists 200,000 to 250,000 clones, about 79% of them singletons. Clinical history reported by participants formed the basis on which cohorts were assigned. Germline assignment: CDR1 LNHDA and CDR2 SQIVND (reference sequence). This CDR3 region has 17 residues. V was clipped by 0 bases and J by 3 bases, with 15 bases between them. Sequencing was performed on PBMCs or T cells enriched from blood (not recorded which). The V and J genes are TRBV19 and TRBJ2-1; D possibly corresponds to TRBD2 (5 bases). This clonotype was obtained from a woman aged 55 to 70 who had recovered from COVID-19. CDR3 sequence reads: CASSIDGETIFYNEQFF. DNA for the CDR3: TGTGCCAGTAGTATAGATGGCGAGACTATATTCTACAATGAGCAGTTCTTC.